This is a list of T cell receptor beta chains from one sample in a study of blood T cell repertoires in COVID-19. Clones were sequenced by immunoSEQ multiplex PCR, and TCRdb holds only the in-frame ones, with some missing. The data contain 250,000 to 300,000 clones, approximately 90% of them seen just once; the ten biggest clones take up 2% to 2.5%. Sequencing input: peripheral blood. Every receptor here comes from a woman aged 45-65 years who had recovered from COVID-19. Both conserved end residues are part of each CDR3. Fields, in order: V gene, clone size, J gene, D gene, CDR3 DNA, CDR3 protein. The D gene is left open where the match is weak. Some rows have no size entry. The others give once, few or many, or a class for an expanded clone.

TRBV6-5	.	TRBJ1-1	TRBD1	TGTGCCAGCAGACGCGACAGGGGGCGCAACACTGAAGCTTTCTTT	CASRRDRGRNTEAFF
TRBV27	.	TRBJ2-3	TRBD2	TGTGCCAGCAGTTTCCTAGCGGGGAGCCCTAGCACAGATACGCAGTATTTT	CASSFLAGSPSTDTQYF
TRBV6-5	.	TRBJ1-2	TRBD1	TGTGCCAGCAGTTACTCGGACAGGGGGCTCGGCGCTGGCTACACCTTC	CASSYSDRGLGAGYTF
TRBV30	.	TRBJ1-1	.	TGTGCCTGGAGCCCCGGACAAAACACTGAAGCTTTCTTT	CAWSPGQNTEAFF
TRBV5-6	.	TRBJ2-1	TRBD1	TGTGCCAGCAGCTTGGAGACCGGGACAGGTCTTTACAATGAGCAGTTCTTC	CASSLETGTGLYNEQFF
TRBV20-1	.	TRBJ2-3	.	TGCAGTGCTAGTAGTGCGGGGTTTAGCACAGATACGCAGTATTTT	CSASSAGFSTDTQYF
TRBV7-2	.	TRBJ2-3	TRBD2	TGTGCCAGCAGCACCCAAGCGGGGGGGCTCACAGATACGCAGTATTTT	CASSTQAGGLTDTQYF
TRBV11-2	.	TRBJ1-2	.	TGTGCCAGCAGCTTAGCCCCGGTCGGGCAGGGATATGGCTACACCTTC	CASSLAPVGQGYGYTF
TRBV3-1/TRBV3-2	few	TRBJ2-3	.	TGTGCCAGCAGCCCAACGACTGATGCTAGCACAGATACGCAGTATTTT	CASSPTTDASTDTQYF
TRBV5-4	.	TRBJ1-6	.	TGTGCCAGCAGCGCAGCAGGAAATTCACCCCTCCACTTT	CASSAAGNSPLHF
TRBV9	once	TRBJ2-3	TRBD2	TGTGCCAGCAGCGTAGGGCGGGGGGTAAGCACAGATACGCAGTATTTT	CASSVGRGVSTDTQYF
TRBV6-5	.	TRBJ2-7	.	TGTGCCAGCATCCCGGACAGAACCTACGAGCAGTACTTC	CASIPDRTYEQYF
TRBV3-1/TRBV3-2	.	TRBJ1-2	.	TGTGCCAGCAGCCAAGGAGGTAACTATGGCTACACCTTC	CASSQGGNYGYTF
TRBV30	.	TRBJ2-7	.	TGTGCCTGGAGTGTTAGGTACCCCGGGACTACAGGGGAGCAGTACTTC	CAWSVRYPGTTGEQYF
TRBV2	.	TRBJ2-3	TRBD2	TGTGCCAGCAGTGAGGTGAGCGGGAGGGCCAGAAGTACAGATACGCAGTATTTT	CASSEVSGRARSTDTQYF
TRBV27	few	TRBJ1-1	.	TGTGCCAGCAGTCCCCTGGGGTCTACGGGGGGCCCTGAAGCTTTCTTT	CASSPLGSTGGPEAFF
TRBV19	.	TRBJ1-1	TRBD1	TGTGCCAGTAGTCCCGGACAGGGCCAAGGGAACACTGAAGCTTTCTTT	CASSPGQGQGNTEAFF
TRBV11-2	.	TRBJ2-1	.	TGTGCCAGCAGCTTAGAACCGGTTAGCTCCTACAATGAGCAGTTCTTC	CASSLEPVSSYNEQFF
TRBV2	.	TRBJ2-7	.	TGTGCCAGCAGATATACAGAAAATTACGAGCAGTACTTC	CASRYTENYEQYF
TRBV7-9	.	TRBJ2-3	TRBD1	TGTGCCAGCAGCAGGGGACAGGGTAACACAGATACGCAGTATTTT	CASSRGQGNTDTQYF
TRBV4-2	.	TRBJ1-6	TRBD1	TGTGCCAGCAGCCAAGAGGGACAGGGTCCCCAATTCCCCCTCCACTTT	CASSQEGQGPQFPLHF
TRBV30	.	TRBJ1-6	.	TGTGCCTGGAGTGCTAGGGGCGATAATTCACCCCTCCACTTT	CAWSARGDNSPLHF
TRBV24-1	once	TRBJ2-5	TRBD1	TGTGCCACTTCAAGGACAGGGCAAGAGACCCAGTACTTC	CATSRTGQETQYF
TRBV5-8	.	TRBJ2-6	.	TGTGCCAGCAGCTTGGCAGGGGCCTCTGGGGCCAACGTCCTGACTTTC	CASSLAGASGANVLTF
TRBV3-1/TRBV3-2	once	TRBJ1-5	.	TGTGCCAGCAGCCAAGGTGACTTCCACATTCAGCCCCAGCATTTT	CASSQGDFHIQPQHF
TRBV7-2	.	TRBJ2-7	TRBD1	TGTGCCAGCAGCTTTCCCGGGACAGGGATCGTCGAGCAGTACTTC	CASSFPGTGIVEQYF
TRBV27	.	TRBJ2-3	.	TGTGCCAGCAGTTTATATCTTTCCTCGAGCCGAGATACGCAGTATTTT	CASSLYLSSSRDTQYF
TRBV5-5	.	TRBJ2-3	TRBD2	TGTGCCAGCACCGGAGGGACTAGCGTTTCGCATACGCAGTATTTT	CASTGGTSVSHTQYF
TRBV6-6	.	TRBJ1-2	TRBD1	TGTGCCAGCAGTCACCGGGACAGGGGTTTAGGGGACTACTATGGCTACACCTTC	CASSHRDRGLGDYYGYTF
TRBV9	.	TRBJ2-5	.	TGTGCCAGCAGCTCATACGGGGGACAAGAGACCCAGTACTTC	CASSSYGGQETQYF
TRBV28	.	TRBJ1-1	.	TGTGCCAGCACTTGGCCGAACACTGAAGCTTTCTTT	CASTWPNTEAFF
TRBV5-8	once	TRBJ2-3	TRBD2	TGTGCCAGCAGCTTGCGGGGGGCAGATACGCAGTATTTT	CASSLRGADTQYF
TRBV13	once	TRBJ1-2	.	TGTGCCAGCAGCTTAGACAGTCGGCATGGCTACACCTTC	CASSLDSRHGYTF
TRBV6-1	.	TRBJ1-5	.	TGTGCCAGCAGTGACCGGGGGATTGGTGTCTTTCAGCCCCAGCATTTT	CASSDRGIGVFQPQHF
TRBV6-2/TRBV6-3	once	TRBJ1-3	TRBD1	TGTGCCAGCAGTTCCTCCGGGACAGGACATCGCTCTGGAAACACCATATATTTT	CASSSSGTGHRSGNTIYF
TRBV12-3/TRBV12-4	.	TRBJ2-3	.	TGTGCCAGCAGTTTTCCGTCCACAGATACGCAGTATTTT	CASSFPSTDTQYF
TRBV20-1	once	TRBJ1-3	.	TGCAGTGCTGGCCAAGGAAACACCATATATTTT	CSAGQGNTIYF
TRBV18	.	TRBJ1-1	.	TGTGCCAGCTCACCCCCCAGGGGCGGAAACACTGAAGCTTTCTTT	CASSPPRGGNTEAFF
TRBV5-5	.	TRBJ2-7	.	TGTGCCAGCAGCTTGTTGGACAGCTACGAGCAGTACTTC	CASSLLDSYEQYF
TRBV6-2/TRBV6-3	.	TRBJ1-2	.	TGTGCCAGCAGCGAACTGAGGCGGGAAACGGCTGGCTACACCTTC	CASSELRRETAGYTF
TRBV19	few	TRBJ2-1	.	TGTGCCAGTAGTCTTAGGGTTAGCGGTGAGCAGTTCTTC	CASSLRVSGEQFF
TRBV7-2	.	TRBJ2-2	.	TGTGCCAGCAGAACCGGGACTCATCAAAACACCGGGGAGCTGTTTTTT	CASRTGTHQNTGELFF